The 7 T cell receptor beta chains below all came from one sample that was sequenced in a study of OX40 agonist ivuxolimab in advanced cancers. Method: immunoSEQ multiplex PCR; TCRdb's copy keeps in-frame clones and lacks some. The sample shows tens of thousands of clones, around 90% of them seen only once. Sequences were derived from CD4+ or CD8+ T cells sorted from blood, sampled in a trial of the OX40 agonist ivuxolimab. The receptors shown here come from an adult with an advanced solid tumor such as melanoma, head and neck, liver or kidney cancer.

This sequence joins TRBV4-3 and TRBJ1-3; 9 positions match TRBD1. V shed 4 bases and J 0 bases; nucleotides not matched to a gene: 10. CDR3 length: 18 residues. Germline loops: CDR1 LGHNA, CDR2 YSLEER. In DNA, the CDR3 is TGCGCCAGCAGCCTCCTCCCCCCGGGACAGGGCTCTGGAAACACCATATATTTT. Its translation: CASSLLPPGQGSGNTIYF.

The CDR3 region has the DNA TGTGCCAGCAGCTTAGTCGCCAACTATGGCTACACCTTC. Translating it yields CASSLVANYGYTF. The chain links TRBV7-2 to TRBJ1-2, with D unclear. Trimming shortened V by 1 base and J by 2 bases, and 5 bases separated the two germline ends. CDR1 and CDR2 from the germline V gene are SGHTA and FQGNSA. The CDR3 sequence is 13 residues long.

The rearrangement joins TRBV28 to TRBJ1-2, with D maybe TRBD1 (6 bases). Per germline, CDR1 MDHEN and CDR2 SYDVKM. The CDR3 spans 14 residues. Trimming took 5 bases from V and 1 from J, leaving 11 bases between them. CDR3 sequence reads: CASSPTGSNYGYTF. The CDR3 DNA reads TGTGCCAGCAGTCCGACAGGTAGTAACTATGGCTACACCTTC.

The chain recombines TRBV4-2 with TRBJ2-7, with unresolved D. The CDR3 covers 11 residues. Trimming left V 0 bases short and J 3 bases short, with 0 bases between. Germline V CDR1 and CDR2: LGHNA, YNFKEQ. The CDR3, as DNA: TGTGCCAGCAGCCAAGACTACGAGCAGTACTTC. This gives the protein CASSQDYEQYF.

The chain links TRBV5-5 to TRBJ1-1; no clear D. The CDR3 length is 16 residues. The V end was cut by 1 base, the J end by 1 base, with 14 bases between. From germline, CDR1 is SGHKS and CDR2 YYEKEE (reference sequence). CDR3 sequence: CASSLFERAGNTEAFF. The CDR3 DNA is TGTGCCAGCAGCTTGTTTGAAAGGGCCGGGAACACTGAAGCTTTCTTT.

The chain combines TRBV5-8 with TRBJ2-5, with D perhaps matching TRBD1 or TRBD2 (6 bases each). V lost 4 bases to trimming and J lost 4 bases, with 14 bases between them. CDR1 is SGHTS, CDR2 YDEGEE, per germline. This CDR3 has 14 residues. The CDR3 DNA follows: TGTGCCAGCAGCAACGGGGGCGGTCGAGAGACCCAGTACTTC. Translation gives CASSNGGGRETQYF.

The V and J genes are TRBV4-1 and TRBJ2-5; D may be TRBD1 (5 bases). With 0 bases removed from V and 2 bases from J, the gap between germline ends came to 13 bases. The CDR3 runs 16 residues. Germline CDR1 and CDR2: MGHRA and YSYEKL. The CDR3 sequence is CASSQDTGHPQETQYF. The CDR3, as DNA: TGCGCCAGCAGCCAAGATACCGGACATCCACAAGAGACCCAGTACTTC.